This is a list of T cell receptor beta chains from one sample in a study of T-cell memory formation after mild COVID-19. TCRdb reanalysed the 5' RACE reads using MiXCR and keeps one entry per CDR3 protein. The repertoire consists of a few hundred thousand distinct CDR3 sequences, with roughly 21% occurring once and the leading ten covering under 15%. Sequencing was performed on PBMCs or a T cell subset sorted from them (not recorded which). Receptor source: an adult woman who had mild COVID-19 (a few samples of this study predate the infection). Cell type and time point are not known. The CDR3 runs from the conserved cysteine through the conserved F or W. A D gene is named only where the DNA matches it firmly. For some rows the clone size is stated as once, few or many, or as a class when expanded; others skip it.

v_call	clone_size	j_call	d_call	cdr3_aa	cdr3_nt
TRBV2	few	TRBJ1-4	TRBD1	CASTTGTGFEKLFF	TGTGCCAGCACCACCGGGACAGGATTTGAAAAACTGTTTTTT
TRBV7-2	.	TRBJ2-5	.	CASSFDGRQETQYF	TGTGCCAGCAGTTTCGACGGACGACAAGAGACCCAGTACTTC
TRBV20-1	few	TRBJ2-1	TRBD2	CSAVPGLGVNEQFF	TGCAGTGCGGTGCCGGGACTAGGTGTCAATGAGCAGTTCTTC
TRBV2	.	TRBJ2-3	TRBD2	CASSGVAGALADTQYF	TGTGCCAGCAGTGGAGTAGCGGGAGCGTTGGCAGATACGCAGTATTTT
TRBV12-3/TRBV12-4	few	TRBJ2-1	TRBD2	CASSFKAGGGEQFF	TGTGCCAGCAGTTTTAAAGCGGGAGGCGGTGAGCAGTTCTTC
TRBV10-3	.	TRBJ2-5	TRBD2	CAISGSGGAGETQYF	TGTGCCATCAGTGGGAGCGGGGGGGCCGGGGAGACCCAGTACTTC
TRBV7-8	.	TRBJ2-2	.	CASSFAGTFTGELFF	TGTGCCAGCAGCTTCGCCGGGACATTCACCGGGGAGCTGTTTTTT
TRBV12-3/TRBV12-4	many	TRBJ2-7	.	CASSSPYYEQYF	TGTGCCAGCAGTTCGCCATACTACGAGCAGTACTTC
TRBV7-9	.	TRBJ1-1	.	CASSIAPSRVAEAFF	TGTGCCAGCAGCATCGCCCCGAGCAGGGTGGCTGAAGCTTTCTTT
TRBV2	.	TRBJ2-1	.	CASSETVYEQFF	TGTGCCAGCAGTGAAACCGTCTACGAGCAGTTCTTC
TRBV29-1	.	TRBJ2-7	.	CSVGGPYEQYF	TGCAGCGTTGGGGGGCCCTACGAGCAGTACTTC
TRBV24-1	few	TRBJ2-2	.	CATSDYRNTGELFF	TGTGCCACCAGTGATTACAGAAACACCGGGGAGCTGTTTTTT
TRBV5-6	few	TRBJ2-7	.	CASSLRRGGAEQYF	TGTGCCAGCAGCTTGAGGCGGGGAGGTGCCGAGCAGTACTTC
TRBV5-1	.	TRBJ2-3	.	CASSFQSSGTDTQYF	TGCGCCAGCAGCTTCCAGAGCTCTGGCACAGATACGCAGTATTTT
TRBV27	.	TRBJ2-7	.	CASWAREHYEQYF	TGTGCCAGCTGGGCCCGGGAGCACTACGAGCAGTACTTC
TRBV19	.	TRBJ2-3	.	CAIGGDTQYF	TGTGCCATCGGGGGAGATACGCAGTATTTT
TRBV7-9	few	TRBJ1-2	.	CASSSDTNYGYTF	TGTGCCAGCAGCTCGGACACCAACTATGGCTACACCTTC
TRBV12-3/TRBV12-4	few	TRBJ1-2	.	CASSPSGGYGYTF	TGTGCCAGCAGTCCCAGCGGGGGCTATGGCTACACCTTC
TRBV6-6	.	TRBJ2-5	TRBD2	CAGAGGAGETQYF	TGTGCCGGCGCCGGGGGGGCTGGAGAGACCCAGTACTTC
TRBV30	many	TRBJ2-7	.	CAWRGGSGPYEQYF	TGTGCCTGGAGAGGAGGTAGCGGACCCTACGAGCAGTACTTC
TRBV29-1	many	TRBJ2-7	TRBD1	CSVVPGGSSYEQYF	TGCAGCGTTGTGCCAGGGGGCAGTTCCTACGAGCAGTACTTC
TRBV29-1	few	TRBJ2-1	.	CSVDEDEGEQFF	TGCAGCGTTGATGAGGACGAGGGTGAGCAGTTCTTC